This TCR beta chain was identified during a study of blood T cells in healthy people across ages. Broader study findings: Possibly confounding the expanded clonotype changes was the fact that donor CMV status was unknown. Roughly linear age-related decline in beta diversity appeared, significant by age 40.

This clonotype was observed a handful of times. What it binds is not known. Primers used in a second PCR of about 7 to 12 cycles were a sample-barcoded 5' primer and a J-beta primer mix. All samples gave at least 2.5 million CDR3-containing paired-end reads. A single record per CDR3 protein comes from TCRdb applying MiXCR to the 5' RACE reads. The sample lists about 800,000 distinct CDR3 sequences; just under 25% were seen once. After removal of 4 bases from V and 2 bases from J, the junction contained 9 bases not matched to a gene. Germline V gene data show CDR1 as LGHDT and CDR2 as YNNKEL (reference sequence). The CDR3 spans 16 residues. This sample was also put to use in a study of T cells of mothers and their children. That investigation notes: Donors comprised three healthy Caucasian mothers plus their six children.

The receptor was derived from a boy between 10 and 17 years old in good health. V gene TRBV3-1 combines with J gene TRBJ2-5, with 8 positions matching TRBD2. Sequenced material: blood. The DNA of the CDR3 is TGTGCCAGCAGCCTACGGGGGGGGCCCCCACAAGAGACCCAGTACTTC. This translates into CASSLRGGPPQETQYF.